A single sample is the source of the 32 T cell receptor beta chains below, sequenced in a study of shared clonotypes between healthy human individuals. Produced via immunoSEQ multiplex PCR; TCRdb's table is partial and in-frame only. The sample has about 1.1 million clones; around 77% are singletons. Input material: memory CD4+ T cells from PBMCs. Documented subset: CD45RA-negative fraction. The receptors were sampled from a man between 18 and 35 years old in good health. Some clones in this sample may be carry-over from other donors' samples.

This chain links TRBV28 with TRBJ2-7; TRBD1 aligns across 7 bases. The V gene end was trimmed by 3 bases and the J gene end by 7 bases; junction bases not matched to a gene: 9. CDR3 size: 14 residues. Per the germline V gene, CDR1 is MDHEN and CDR2 is SYDVKM. This CDR3 reads CASSFAGGLKEQYF. The CDR3 DNA reads TGTGCCAGCAGTTTTGCAGGGGGTCTAAAGGAGCAGTACTTC.

The rearrangement uses TRBV28 and TRBJ1-1; D remains ambiguous. The CDR3 sequence is 15 residues long. V was clipped by 5 bases and J by 0 bases, with 13 bases between them. The V gene's germline CDR1 is MDHEN and CDR2 SYDVKM. In nucleotides, the CDR3 is TGTGCCAGCAGTCCGGACGGTTCCATGAACACTGAAGCTTTCTTT. Translating it yields CASSPDGSMNTEAFF.

On this clone itself: At the DNA level, this CDR3 is encoded by other sequences in the same sample as well. The genes are TRBV11-2 and TRBJ1-1; D not resolved. Germline values: CDR1 SGHAT, CDR2 FQNNGV. V lost 5 bases and J 2 bases, leaving 12 bases between the germline ends. The CDR3 spans 14 residues. The CDR3 DNA sequence: TGTGCCAGCAGCCTCGTGGGTCTTAACACTGAAGCTTTCTTT. The encoded protein is CASSLVGLNTEAFF.

V is TRBV11-2 and J is TRBJ2-2; D remains ambiguous. This CDR3 region has 12 residues. CDR1 is SGHAT, CDR2 FQNNGV, per germline. V lost 2 bases and J 7 bases, leaving 5 bases between the germline ends. CDR3 DNA: TGTGCCAGCAGCTTACTCGGCGGGGAGCTGTTTTTT. Residues: CASSLLGGELFF. The full variable domain, its missing parts supplied by reference TRBV11-2 and TRBJ2-2, is EAGVAQSPRYKIIEKRQSVAFWCNPISGHATLYWYQQILGQGPKLLIQFQNNGVVDDSQLPKDRFSAERLKGVDSTLKIQPAKLEDSAVYLCASSLLGGELFFGEGSRLTVL.

V gene TRBV28 combines with J gene TRBJ1-5; D not certain. V gave up 8 bases and J gave up 4 bases, with 18 bases separating them. Germline CDR1 reads MDHEN; CDR2 reads SYDVKM. CDR3 size: 15 residues. The CDR3 DNA reads as TGTGCCAGCTACAGTTTTACGAGGGCAAATCAGCCCCAGCATTTT. Amino acids: CASYSFTRANQPQHF.

Only a few counts were recorded for this clone. The J gene is TRBJ1-1, the V gene TRBV4-3, with 7 bases identical to TRBD1. This CDR3 contains 17 residues. Germline CDR1 is LGHNA and CDR2 is YSLEER. After removal of 1 base from V and 5 bases from J, the junction contained 13 bases not matched to a gene. CDR3 protein: CASSQVRGGAGRTEAFF. CDR3 DNA sequence: TGCGCCAGCAGCCAAGTTAGAGGGGGCGCAGGACGGACTGAAGCTTTCTTT.

A remark on this clone: A much larger clone differs from this one at a single base, so this may be a read error. The chain has TRBV6-5 and TRBJ1-1; D unclear. With 2 bases removed from V and 1 base from J, the gap between germline ends came to 5 bases. Germline-derived CDR1 and CDR2 are MNHEY and SVGAGI. CDR3 length: 13 amino acids. The CDR3 region has the DNA TGTGCCAGCAGTTACATCAGGAACACTGAAGCTTTCTTT. This sequence encodes CASSYIRNTEAFF.

The J gene is TRBJ2-5, the V gene TRBV7-9; 9 positions agree with TRBD2. V shed 6 bases and J 5 bases; nucleotides not matched to a gene: 7. CDR3 size: 14 residues. Germline V gene data show CDR1 as SEHNR and CDR2 as FQNEAQ (reference sequence). The CDR3 protein is CASRWTSEGETQYF. The CDR3 nucleotides read TGTGCCAGCAGGTGGACTAGCGAGGGCGAGACCCAGTACTTC. The whole variable domain, remainder taken from reference TRBV7-9 and TRBJ2-5, is DTGVSQNPRHKITKRGQNVTFRCDPISEHNRLYWYRQTLGQGPEFLTYFQNEAQLEKSRLLSDRFSAERPKGSFSTLEIQRTEQGDSAMYLCASRWTSEGETQYFGPGTRLLVL.

This clone was seen only once. The chain combines TRBV27 with TRBJ1-2, with 9 bases identical to TRBD1. CDR3 length: 14 amino acids. J gave up 3 bases and V 3 bases, and 2 bases lay outside the gene matches. CDR1 is MNHEY and CDR2 is SMNVEV in the germline V gene (reference sequence). The CDR3 is CASSFNRGHYGYTF. The DNA for the CDR3 is TGTGCCAGCAGTTTTAACAGGGGGCACTATGGCTACACCTTC.

This clone was seen at least ten times. The rearrangement links TRBV2 to TRBJ2-2, with no clear D. This CDR3 region has 17 residues. Per germline, CDR1 SNHLY and CDR2 FYNNEI. V lost 2 bases, J lost 3 bases, and 16 bases lay in between. In DNA form, the CDR3 reads TGTGCCAGCAGTGAATCCTCAGTCCCTCCCGACACCGGGGAGCTGTTTTTT. Its translation: CASSESSVPPDTGELFF.

The rearrangement links TRBV9 to TRBJ1-6, with 8 bases matching TRBD1. The CDR3 extends over 15 amino acids. V was clipped by 0 bases and J by 8 bases; unmatched bases: 4. Germline V gene data show CDR1 as SGDLS and CDR2 as YYNGEE. Here the CDR3 DNA reads TGTGCCAGCAGCGTAGGTTCAGGGGGCGATTCACCCCTCCACTTT. Protein product: CASSVGSGGDSPLHF.

The chain recombines TRBV6-1 with TRBJ2-2, with D unclear. The CDR3 length is 12 residues. From germline, CDR1 is MNHNS and CDR2 SASEGT. Trimming cost V 8 bases and J 3 bases, with 7 bases left between them. The DNA of the CDR3 is TGTGCCAGCGACAAATACACCGGGGAGCTGTTTTTT. Translated: CASDKYTGELFF.

The rearrangement links TRBV28 to TRBJ2-1; 9 positions match TRBD1. Germline CDR1 is MDHEN and CDR2 is SYDVKM. The CDR3 runs 15 residues. J was trimmed by 1 base and V by 6 bases; bases with no gene match: 4. The CDR3 sequence: CASRPGQGSYNEQFF. The CDR3 region has the DNA TGTGCCAGCAGACCCGGACAGGGGTCCTACAATGAGCAGTTCTTC.

This clone appeared a single time. The chain joins TRBV18 to TRBJ1-4; no clear D. Per germline, CDR1 KGHSH and CDR2 LQKENI. This CDR3 is built from 17 residues. Trimming stripped 4 bases from V and 6 bases from J, with 21 bases between. The CDR3 here is CASSQTISPRTDEKLFF. As DNA, the CDR3 is TGTGCCAGCTCACAAACAATATCTCCCCGGACGGATGAAAAACTGTTTTTT.

The rearrangement joins TRBV10-2 to TRBJ2-5; 7 positions agree with TRBD1. The germline CDR1 and CDR2 sequences are WSHSY and SAAADI. V trimming: 2 bases; J trimming: 5 bases; junction bases outside the gene matches: 14. The CDR3 spans 17 residues. The chain's CDR3 is CASSEEAIYRGDETQYF. The CDR3 DNA follows: TGCGCCAGCAGTGAGGAAGCTATTTACAGGGGTGATGAGACCCAGTACTTC.

A remark on this clone: Mismatch with germline at one junction end may stem from a read error. The chain is built from TRBV18 and TRBJ2-1; 8 bases are shared with TRBD1. The CDR3 has 13 amino acids. Germline V CDR1 and CDR2: KGHSH, LQKENI. The CDR3 loop is CASSHTAGQGRVF. The DNA of the CDR3 is TGTGCCAGCTCCCACACTGCTGGACAGGGTAGGGTCTTC.

The count of this clone is one. The V and J genes are TRBV29-1 and TRBJ2-6, with D unclear. The CDR3 covers 12 residues. Germline V gives CDR1 SQVTM, CDR2 ANQGSEA. V lost 7 bases and J 2 bases, leaving 6 bases between the germline ends. For the CDR3, the DNA is TGCAGCGCGACCACTGGGGCCAACGTCCTGACTTTC. Translated: CSATTGANVLTF.

The rearrangement joins TRBV27 to TRBJ1-1; D is unclear. The CDR3 runs 13 residues. Trimming took off 8 bases at V and 2 bases at J, with 12 bases between the two ends. Germline V gene data show CDR1 as MNHEY and CDR2 as SMNVEV (reference sequence). The CDR3 reads CASRRNINTEAFF. CDR3 coding DNA: TGTGCCAGCCGGCGGAACATAAACACTGAAGCTTTCTTT.

The chain uses TRBV7-6 and TRBJ2-1; 8 positions match TRBD2. Germline V CDR1 and CDR2: SGHVS, FNYEAQ. Trimming cost V 5 bases and J 8 bases; bases outside gene matches: 8. This CDR3 contains 14 residues. CDR3 in amino acids: CASSPGTREDEQFF. CDR3 sequence (DNA): TGTGCCAGCAGCCCGGGGACTAGGGAGGATGAGCAGTTCTTC.

V and J are TRBV19 and TRBJ2-1, with D unresolved. The germline CDR1 and CDR2 sequences are LNHDA and SQIVND (reference sequence). There are 15 residues in the CDR3. Trimming pared 3 bases from V and 4 bases from J, leaving 13 bases between. CDR3: CASSIGPKPYNEQFF. CDR3 sequence (DNA): TGTGCCAGTAGTATTGGTCCCAAACCTTACAATGAGCAGTTCTTC.

In DNA, the CDR3 is TGTGCCAGCAGCTTGATGGTGGGGCAGGGAAACACCATATATTTT. Its translation is CASSLMVGQGNTIYF. The chain uses TRBV5-5 and TRBJ1-3, with D perhaps TRBD1 (5 bases). CDR1 SGHKS and CDR2 YYEKEE come from the germline V gene (reference sequence). CDR3 length: 15 amino acids. Between the trimmed V and J ends, which lost 1 base and 4 bases, there was a span of 12 bases.

The chain couples TRBV18 to TRBJ2-7; 14 nucleotides match TRBD2. The CDR3 loop spans 19 amino acids. CDR1 and CDR2 (germline): KGHSH, LQKENI. V was clipped by 4 bases and J by 3 bases; unmatched bases: 14. As DNA, the CDR3 is TGTGCCAGCTCACGCCTGGGACTAGCGGGAGAAGGTGGGCTCTACGAGCAGTACTTC. This codes for CASSRLGLAGEGGLYEQYF.

The gene calls are TRBV9 and TRBJ2-2; possibly TRBD2 for D (6 bases). Germline-derived CDR1 and CDR2 are SGDLS and YYNGEE. The CDR3 spans 16 residues. V lost 3 bases, J lost 1 base, and 13 bases lay in between. This CDR3 is CASSDQTGVNTGELFF. CDR3 sequence (DNA): TGTGCCAGCAGCGATCAGACGGGAGTGAACACCGGGGAGCTGTTTTTT. The full variable domain, its missing parts supplied by reference TRBV9 and TRBJ2-2, is DSGVTQTPKHLITATGQRVTLRCSPRSGDLSVYWYQQSLDQGLQFLIQYYNGEERAKGNILERFSAQQFPDLHSELNLSSLELGDSALYFCASSDQTGVNTGELFFGEGSRLTVL.

The V and J genes are TRBV6-1 and TRBJ1-1; 9 bases line up with TRBD1. Germline V gene lookup returns CDR1 MNHNS and CDR2 SASEGT. The trim removed 0 bases at V and 6 bases at J, leaving 8 bases unmatched. The length of the CDR3 is 16 residues. CDR3 residues: CASSEADRGVRSEAFF. As DNA, the CDR3 is TGTGCCAGCAGTGAAGCGGACAGGGGAGTGAGGTCTGAAGCTTTCTTT.

The rearrangement links TRBV9 to TRBJ2-2, with D uncertain. V was trimmed by 0 bases and J by 0 bases, leaving 15 bases between them. This CDR3 is built from 18 residues. Germline V lookup: CDR1 SGDLS, CDR2 YYNGEE. This CDR3 is CASSVDVRLDANTGELFF. The DNA of the CDR3 is TGTGCCAGCAGCGTAGACGTGCGTTTAGACGCGAACACCGGGGAGCTGTTTTTT.

This chain uses TRBV28 with TRBJ1-3; D unclear. Germline-derived CDR1 and CDR2 are MDHEN and SYDVKM. Trimming removed 4 bases from V and 4 bases from J, with 8 bases in between. The CDR3 is 13 amino acids. CDR3 protein: CASSSDGGNTIYF. The CDR3, as DNA: TGTGCCAGCAGTTCGGATGGAGGAAACACCATATATTTT. Based on the CDR3 plus reference TRBV28 and TRBJ1-3, the full variable domain is DVKVTQSSRYLVKRTGEKVFLECVQDMDHENMFWYRQDPGLGLRLIYFSYDVKMKEKGDIPEGYSVSREKKERFSLILESASTNQTSMYLCASSSDGGNTIYFGEGSWLTVV.

V and J are TRBV10-3 and TRBJ1-4; the match to TRBD1 covers 10 bases. This CDR3 region has 15 residues. The germline V gene encodes CDR1 ENHRY and CDR2 SYGVKD. Unmatched junction bases numbered 4, after V lost 8 bases and J lost 1 base. The CDR3 coding sequence is TGTGCCATCGGCCGGGACAGGGGAACTAATGAAAAACTGTTTTTT. Protein sequence: CAIGRDRGTNEKLFF.

The V gene is TRBV28, the J gene TRBJ1-2, with TRBD1 matching 10 bases. Germline CDR1 reads MDHEN; CDR2 reads SYDVKM. Trimming at V came to 6 bases and at J to 5 bases, leaving 6 bases not matched to a gene. The CDR3 length is 14 residues. CDR3 coding DNA: TGTGCCAGCAGGAGACAGGGGGCTGGATATGGCTACACCTTC. Its translation: CASRRQGAGYGYTF.

This chain joins TRBV23-1 and TRBJ1-5; 8 nucleotides align to TRBD1. TRBV23-1 is annotated as an ORF whose role is uncertain. The length of the CDR3 is 18 residues. Trimming cost V 0 bases and J 0 bases; bases outside gene matches: 7. The CDR3 protein is CASSQSSQGVASNQPQHF. The CDR3 DNA follows: TGCGCCAGCAGTCAATCGTCACAGGGGGTGGCTAGCAATCAGCCCCAGCATTTT.

The rearrangement uses TRBV9 and TRBJ1-1, with 7 nucleotides matching TRBD1. This CDR3 comprises 15 residues. Per the germline V gene, CDR1 is SGDLS and CDR2 is YYNGEE. With V trimmed by 4 bases and J by 4 bases, 10 bases remained unmatched. CDR3 sequence reads: CASSPTRQGGTEAFF. The CDR3 DNA sequence: TGTGCCAGCAGCCCAACCCGACAGGGAGGCACTGAAGCTTTCTTT.

The V and J genes are TRBV9 and TRBJ2-5; the D gene is possibly TRBD1 (5 bases). V dropped 4 bases and J dropped 2 bases, with 6 bases sitting between them. Germline-derived CDR1 and CDR2 are SGDLS and YYNGEE. The CDR3 contains 12 residues. CDR3 bases: TGTGCCAGCAGCAGGGGTCAAGAGACCCAGTACTTC. It translates to CASSRGQETQYF.

This sequence joins TRBV27 and TRBJ1-1; TRBD1 matches at 9 bases. With V trimmed by 9 bases and J by 11 bases, 7 bases remained unmatched. The CDR3 runs 11 residues. CDR1 and CDR2 (germline): MNHEY, SMNVEV (reference sequence). Written as DNA, the CDR3 is TGTGCCAGACACCGGGACAGGGCCGCTTTCTTT. It translates to CARHRDRAAFF.